This TCR beta chain emerged from a study of T cells in Graves' hyperthyroidism and ophthalmopathy. Study-wide findings and caveats: It was a median around 6 months before onset that the model predicted ophthalmopathy.

An absence of ophthalmopathy progression within 18 months meant stable Graves' hyperthyroidism. Thyroid ultrasound and orbital computed tomography, with clinical symptoms and serum thyroxine and TRAb, informed diagnoses. In this sample, this clonotype turned up a few times. Its matching antigen is unknown. TCR beta CDR3 region amplification was performed from RNA transcripts. HTBI primers drove first-round RT-PCR of the TCR CDR3. MiXCR, run by TCRdb on the multiplex PCR reads, gives a single entry per CDR3 protein. The data contain 460,000 or so distinct CDR3 sequences, over 13% of them seen just once; the ten biggest clones take up around a sixth. Sequenced input: blood. This receptor was obtained from a young woman with Graves' hyperthyroidism.

The DNA of the CDR3 is TGTGCCAGCAGTTTGGATGGGACAGGGTTTACCTACGAGCAGTACTTC. Amino acids: CASSLDGTGFTYEQYF. The chain carries TRBV12-3 or TRBV12-4 and TRBJ2-7, with 9 bases aligning to TRBD1. V shed 3 bases, J shed 2 bases, and the junction held 8 bases outside the gene matches. The CDR3 is 16 residues long.